This TCR beta chain was recorded in a study of T-cell memory formation after mild COVID-19 (dated by TCRdb to about 2021). Study-level background: Most TCR sequence clusters were specific to one of the two donors. In a couple of donors, T-cell clones that expanded and contracted after mild COVID-19 were tracked by sequencing TCRalpha and TCRbeta repertoires over time. Two young, previously healthy adult volunteers made up the cohort, one male and one female.

This clonotype has at least ten counts. Its antigen has not been determined. Per-base quality was not reported, and no clone a single base away is much larger than it. The paper's findings and limits, for the study overall: Only a couple of mild cases were covered in the study, and larger cohorts including severe cases with pre-infection samples were considered necessary. Balanced CD4/CD8 phenotypes were observed for clones contracting from day 15 to 85, whereas a bias towards CD4+ was observed for a second wave of clones expanding from day 15 to 37. Contracting CD4+ clones were found mainly in CM and EM memory subsets, while CD8+ clones were enriched in EMRA. The second-wave clones that peaked on day 37 were not confirmed to be SARS-CoV-2 specific. The detection of some responding clones in pre-infection memory suggests that pre-existing cross-reactive memory T cells joined the SARS-CoV-2 response.

The germline V gene gives CDR1 as SGHVS and CDR2 as FQNEAQ. V trim: 2 bases; J trim: 9 bases; unmatched bases: 2. Its CDR3 holds 14 amino acids, cysteine through phenylalanine. Only the CDR3 DNA is retained, 42 bases long and in frame from the first base. The instrument was an Illumina NovaSeq 6000. Using 5'RACE with constant-segment primers, TCRalpha and TCRbeta cDNA libraries were constructed, with sample barcodes and unique molecular identifiers added in the process. RNA was extracted from every sample with Trizol reagent. Amplification of the libraries took two PCR steps, and the second step added a second sample barcode plus Illumina TruSeq adapters. The libraries were sequenced on an Illumina NovaSeq using 2 x 150 bp paired-end reads. Processing in the source paper ran as follows. The reads were demultiplexed and collapsed into UMI-guided consensus sequences using migec v1.2.7. With mixcr v2.1.11, UMI consensuses were aligned to TRA and TRB V and J templates and assembled into clonotypes. A clonotype was counted as expanded or contracted only if both edgeR and NoisET called the change significant, with noise models trained on biological replicates. For edgeR calls, a false discovery rate-adjusted p below 0.01 and a log2 fold-change threshold of 1 were applied. As an exploratory analysis of dynamics, PCA with hierarchical clustering was applied to max-normalized trajectories of the 1000 most abundant clonotypes. The CD4 or CD8 phenotype of responding clones was assigned using the separately sequenced CD4+ and CD8+ repertoires. TCRdb cleaned the public reads at Q25 with fastp, built clones with MiXCR and kept in-frame beta chains. When rows share a CDR3 protein, they turn into one entry using the most common DNA and genes. For this entry, the V and J calls and clone size follow TCRdb and not the study's own pipeline. Counted in this sample were just under 550,000 distinct CDR3 sequences; around 21% of them appeared once. The ten top clones hold 12% of the sample.

Ficoll-Paque density gradient centrifugation was used to isolate PBMCs. The chain is encoded by TRBV7-8 joined to TRBJ1-6; TRBD1 lines up with 9 middle nucleotides. The clonotype originates from an adult woman who had mild COVID-19 (a few samples of this study predate the infection). The sample titles of this study are shuffled in the database, so cell type and time point are left out; the donor was told from shared clones. Material for sequencing was PBMCs or a T cell subset sorted from them (not recorded which). The bases read TGTGCCAGCAGCTTACCGGGACAGGGTTCACCCCTCCACTTT. Translation gives CASSLPGQGSPLHF. Beyond the CDR3, the reference TRBV7-8 and TRBJ1-6 genes provide the residues; the full variable domain reads: GAGVSQSPRYKVAKRGQDVALRCDPISGHVSLFWYQQALGQGPEFLTYFQNEAQLDKSGLPSDRFFAERPEGSVSTLKIQRTQQEDSAVYLCASSLPGQGSPLHFGNGTRLTVT.